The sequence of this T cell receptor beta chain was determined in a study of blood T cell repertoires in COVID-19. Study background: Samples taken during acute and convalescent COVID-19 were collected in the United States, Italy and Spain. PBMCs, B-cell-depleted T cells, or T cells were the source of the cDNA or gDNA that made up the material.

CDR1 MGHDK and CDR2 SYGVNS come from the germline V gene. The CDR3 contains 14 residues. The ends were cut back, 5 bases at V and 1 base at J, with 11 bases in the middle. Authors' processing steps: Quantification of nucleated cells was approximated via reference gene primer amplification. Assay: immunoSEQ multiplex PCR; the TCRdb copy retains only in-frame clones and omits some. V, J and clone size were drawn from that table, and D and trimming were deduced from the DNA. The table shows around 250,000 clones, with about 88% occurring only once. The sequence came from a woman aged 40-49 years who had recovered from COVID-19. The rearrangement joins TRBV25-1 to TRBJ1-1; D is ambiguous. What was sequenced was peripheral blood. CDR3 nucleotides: TGTGCCAGCAGTCCCGAGGTCTGGAACACTGAAGCTTTCTTT. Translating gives CASSPEVWNTEAFF.